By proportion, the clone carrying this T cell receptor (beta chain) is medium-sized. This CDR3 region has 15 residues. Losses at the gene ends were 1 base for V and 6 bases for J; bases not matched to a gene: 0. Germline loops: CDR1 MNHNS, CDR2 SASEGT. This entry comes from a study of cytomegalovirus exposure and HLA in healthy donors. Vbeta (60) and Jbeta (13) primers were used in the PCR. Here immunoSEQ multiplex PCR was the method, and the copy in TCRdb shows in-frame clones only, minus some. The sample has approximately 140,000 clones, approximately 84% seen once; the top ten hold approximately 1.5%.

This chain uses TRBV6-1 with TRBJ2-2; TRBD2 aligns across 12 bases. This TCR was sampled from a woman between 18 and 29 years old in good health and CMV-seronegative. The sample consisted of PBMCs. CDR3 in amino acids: CASSEGLAGAGELFF. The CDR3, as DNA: TGTGCCAGCAGTGAAGGACTAGCGGGAGCCGGGGAGCTGTTTTTT.